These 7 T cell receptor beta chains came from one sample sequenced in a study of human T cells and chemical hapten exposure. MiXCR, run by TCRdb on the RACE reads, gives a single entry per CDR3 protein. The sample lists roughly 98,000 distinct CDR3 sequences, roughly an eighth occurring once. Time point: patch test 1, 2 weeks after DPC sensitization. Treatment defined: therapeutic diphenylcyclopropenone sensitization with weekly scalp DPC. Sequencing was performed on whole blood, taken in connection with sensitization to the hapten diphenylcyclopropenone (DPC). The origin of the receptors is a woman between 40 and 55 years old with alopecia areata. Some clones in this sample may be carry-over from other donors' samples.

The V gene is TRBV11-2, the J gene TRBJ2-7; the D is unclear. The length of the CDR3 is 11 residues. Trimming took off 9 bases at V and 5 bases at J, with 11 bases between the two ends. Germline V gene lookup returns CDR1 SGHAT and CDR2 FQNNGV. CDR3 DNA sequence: TGTGCCAGTGCCCTCTACGACGAGCAGTACTTC. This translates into CASALYDEQYF.

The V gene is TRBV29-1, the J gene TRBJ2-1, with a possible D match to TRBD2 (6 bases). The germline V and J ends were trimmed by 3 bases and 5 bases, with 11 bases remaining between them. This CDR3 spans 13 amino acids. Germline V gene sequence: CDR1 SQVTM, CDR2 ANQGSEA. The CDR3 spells CSVEGEADNEQFF. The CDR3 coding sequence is TGCAGCGTTGAGGGGGAGGCGGACAATGAGCAGTTCTTC.

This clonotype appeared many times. The CDR3 coding sequence is TGCAGTGCTCGTACAGGCGCAACTAATGAAAAACTGTTTTTT. It is translated as CSARTGATNEKLFF. V and J are TRBV20-1 and TRBJ1-4, with D perhaps matching TRBD1 (5 bases). Trimming stripped 5 bases from V and 0 bases from J, with 10 bases between. This CDR3 has 14 residues. Germline V gene data show CDR1 as DFQATT and CDR2 as SNEGSKA (reference sequence).

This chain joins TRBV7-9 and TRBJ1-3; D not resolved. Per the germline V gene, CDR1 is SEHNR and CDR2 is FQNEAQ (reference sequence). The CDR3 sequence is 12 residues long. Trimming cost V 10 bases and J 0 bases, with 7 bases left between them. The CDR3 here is CATRSSGNTIYF. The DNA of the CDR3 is TGTGCCACCCGGAGCTCTGGAAACACCATATATTTT. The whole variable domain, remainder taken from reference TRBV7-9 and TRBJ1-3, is DTGVSQNPRHKITKRGQNVTFRCDPISEHNRLYWYRQTLGQGPEFLTYFQNEAQLEKSRLLSDRFSAERPKGSFSTLEIQRTEQGDSAMYLCATRSSGNTIYFGEGSWLTVV.

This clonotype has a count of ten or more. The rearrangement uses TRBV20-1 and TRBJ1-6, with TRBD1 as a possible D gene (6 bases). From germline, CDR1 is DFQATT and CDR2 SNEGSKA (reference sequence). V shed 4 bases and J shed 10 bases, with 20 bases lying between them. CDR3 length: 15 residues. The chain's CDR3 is CSAIFSFRGVSPLHF. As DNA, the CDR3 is TGCAGTGCTATTTTTTCATTCAGGGGAGTCTCACCCCTCCACTTT.

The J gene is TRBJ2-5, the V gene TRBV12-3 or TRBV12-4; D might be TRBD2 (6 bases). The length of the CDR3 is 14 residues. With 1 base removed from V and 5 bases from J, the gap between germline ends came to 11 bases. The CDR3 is CASSLDAGFETQYF. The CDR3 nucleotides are TGTGCCAGCAGTTTAGATGCGGGATTCGAGACCCAGTACTTC.

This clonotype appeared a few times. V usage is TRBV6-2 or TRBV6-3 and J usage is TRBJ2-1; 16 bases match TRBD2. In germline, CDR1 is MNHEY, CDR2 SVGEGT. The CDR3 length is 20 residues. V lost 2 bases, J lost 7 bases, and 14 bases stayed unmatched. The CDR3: CASSYTIQPGLAGGRNEQFF. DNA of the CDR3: TGTGCCAGCAGTTACACAATTCAGCCGGGACTAGCGGGAGGGCGAAATGAGCAGTTCTTC.